Listed below are T cell receptor beta chains from one sample, sequenced in a study of spatial heterogeneity in lung cancer. Each CDR3 protein is one row after TCRdb ran MiXCR on the 5' RACE reads. The sample has 7,000 or so distinct CDR3 sequences; 6.5% to 9% are singletons. The sample in question was PBMCs, obtained at surgery. These receptor sequences come from a male donor with early-stage non-small cell lung cancer. The CDR3 runs from the conserved cysteine through the conserved F or W. The order of the fields is J gene, D gene, clone size, V gene, CDR3 DNA, CDR3 protein. D genes are given only for firm matches. The size entry is marked missing in some rows and otherwise reads once, few, many or a size class.

TRBJ1-3	TRBD1	many	TRBV28	TGTGCCAGCAGTTGGGGGACAGGGGGAAACACCATATATTTT	CASSWGTGGNTIYF
TRBJ1-6	.	.	TRBV27	TGTGCCAGCAGTTCGACATGGTCGTATAATTCACCCCTCCACTTT	CASSSTWSYNSPLHF
TRBJ1-1	.	.	TRBV5-1	TGCGCCAGCAGCAAGGGCTCAATGGGCATTGAAGCTTTCTTT	CASSKGSMGIEAFF
TRBJ1-2	.	many	TRBV6-6	TGTGCCAGCAGTTACCGGGACGGCAACTATGGCTACACCTTC	CASSYRDGNYGYTF
TRBJ2-5	.	many	TRBV20-1	TGCAGTGCTTCCCGGTCCCAAGAGACCCAGTACTTC	CSASRSQETQYF
TRBJ1-1	.	.	TRBV5-1	TGCGCCAGCAGCTTGGTGGGGTCCAACACTGAAGCTTTCTTT	CASSLVGSNTEAFF
TRBJ2-7	TRBD2	many	TRBV7-9	TGTGCCAGCAGCTTAGTGACTAGCGGGGCTCGGGAGCAGTACTTC	CASSLVTSGAREQYF
TRBJ2-7	.	many	TRBV6-1	TGTGCCAGCGGGACCTGGGACGGTTCCTACGAGCAGTACTTC	CASGTWDGSYEQYF
TRBJ1-6	TRBD1	many	TRBV28	TGTGCCAGCAGCCCTGAACAGGGGGCCGTTTGGGATTCACCCCTCCACTTT	CASSPEQGAVWDSPLHF
TRBJ2-2	.	many	TRBV10-3	TGTGCCATCCGGCGGGGCGAAGGCGGGGAGCTGTTTTTT	CAIRRGEGGELFF
TRBJ2-5	.	many	TRBV7-6	TGTGCCAGCAGCTTGGGTGTGGGGGTAGGAGAGACCCAGTACTTC	CASSLGVGVGETQYF
TRBJ2-1	TRBD2	many	TRBV5-1	TGCGCCAGCAGTTGGATACTAGCGGGGGATGAGCAGTTCTTC	CASSWILAGDEQFF
TRBJ1-2	.	.	TRBV12-3/TRBV12-4	TGTGCCAGCAGTTCCTCCCCCCCTTGGGGGGCATTCTCTAACTATGGCTACACCTTC	CASSSSPPWGAFSNYGYTF
TRBJ2-3	.	many	TRBV28	TGTGCCACCAGGGGAGGGACAGGCACAGATACGCAGTATTTT	CATRGGTGTDTQYF
TRBJ2-5	TRBD1	many	TRBV10-3	TGTGCCATCAGTAAGACGACAGGGCAGGCAGAGACCCAGTACTTC	CAISKTTGQAETQYF
TRBJ1-5	TRBD1	.	TRBV5-5	TGTGCCAGCAGGGCGGGACAGTCCTTTCAGCCCCAGCATTTT	CASRAGQSFQPQHF
TRBJ1-2	TRBD1	many	TRBV12-3/TRBV12-4	TGTGCCAGCACCGGGACAGACTTCTATGGCTACACCTTC	CASTGTDFYGYTF
TRBJ2-1	.	many	TRBV28	TGTGCCAGCAGCTTATTATACAATGAGCAGTTCTTC	CASSLLYNEQFF
TRBJ2-4	TRBD1	many	TRBV11-1	TGTGCCAGCAGCCCGGACAGGGCCAAAAACATTCAGTACTTC	CASSPDRAKNIQYF
TRBJ1-2	.	many	TRBV7-9	TGTGCCAGCAGCCTAATGGGGGGGTATGGCTACACCTTC	CASSLMGGYGYTF
TRBJ2-7	.	many	TRBV4-2	TGTGCCAGCAGCCAAGAAACTACTTCTGGAGAGCAGTACTTC	CASSQETTSGEQYF
TRBJ2-3	.	.	TRBV6-1	TGTGCCAGCAGTGGGAGGCTCGATGGCCTCCCAGATACGCAGTATTTT	CASSGRLDGLPDTQYF
TRBJ2-5	TRBD2	many	TRBV7-2	TGTGCCAGCAGCCGGGTCGGGACTAGCGGCGAGACCCAGTACTTC	CASSRVGTSGETQYF
TRBJ2-5	.	many	TRBV12-3/TRBV12-4	TGTGCCAGCAGCCCCTGGCAGGGCGAAGGGGAGACCCAGTACTTC	CASSPWQGEGETQYF
TRBJ1-1	.	.	TRBV12-3/TRBV12-4	TGTGCCAGCAGCACAAACACAGGGCCCAGGACTGAAGCTTTCTTT	CASSTNTGPRTEAFF
TRBJ2-5	TRBD2	many	TRBV2	TGTGCCAGCCCTCCAGAGGAGATCCCGGGACTACCTAGGAAGTACCAAGAGACCCAGTACTTC	CASPPEEIPGLPRKYQETQYF
TRBJ1-4	TRBD1	many	TRBV20-1	TGCAGTGCTCGACACCCGGGACAGTTAAATGAAAAACTGTTTTTT	CSARHPGQLNEKLFF
TRBJ2-2	.	many	TRBV9	TGTGCCAGCAGCCCGTTCGCCGGGGAGCTGTTTTTT	CASSPFAGELFF
TRBJ2-1	TRBD2	medium-sized	TRBV4-2	TGTGCCAGCAGCCCCCTGGGCGGGAGTAAGTCCTACAATGAGCAGTTCTTC	CASSPLGGSKSYNEQFF